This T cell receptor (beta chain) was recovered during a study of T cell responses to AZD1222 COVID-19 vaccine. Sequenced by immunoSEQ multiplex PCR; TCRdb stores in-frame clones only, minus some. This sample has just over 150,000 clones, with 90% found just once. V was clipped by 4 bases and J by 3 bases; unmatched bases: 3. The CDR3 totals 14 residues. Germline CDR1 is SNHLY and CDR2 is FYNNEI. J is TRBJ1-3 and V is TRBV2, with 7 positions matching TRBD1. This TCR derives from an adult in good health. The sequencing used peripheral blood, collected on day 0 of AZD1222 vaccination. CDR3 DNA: TGTGCCAGCAGTGCAGGGGGGTATGGAAACACCATATATTTT. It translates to CASSAGGYGNTIYF. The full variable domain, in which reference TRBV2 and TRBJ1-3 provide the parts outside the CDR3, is EPEVTQTPSHQVTQMGQEVILRCVPISNHLYFYWYRQILGQKVEFLVSFYNNEISEKSEIFDDQFSVERPDGSNFTLKIRSTKLEDSAMYFCASSAGGYGNTIYFGEGSWLTVV.